The 2 T cell receptor beta chains below come from one sample, sequenced in a study of blood T cell repertoires in COVID-19 (dated by TCRdb to the early 2020s). The library was built by means of the immunoSEQ multiplex PCR assay. TCRdb carries this immuneACCESS record with in-frame sequences only. Its versions omit some clonotypes, under half of them owing to an unresolved V gene in the studies checked, with the rest unexplained. Recorded for this sample are about 94,000 clones; 80% to 85% of them occurred a single time. Around 6.5% of the sample lies in the top ten. Sample: peripheral blood. The receptors come from a man in his sixties with acute or convalescent COVID-19.

This chain connects TRBV4-1 to TRBJ2-5; weak D call: TRBD2 (7 bases). Germline V gene data show CDR1 as MGHRA and CDR2 as YSYEKL. This CDR3 contains 15 residues. V lost 0 bases and J lost 1, with 9 bases in between. CDR3 amino acids: CASSQEGGGQETQYF. The DNA of the CDR3 is TGCGCCAGCAGCCAAGAAGGGGGGGGCCAAGAGACCCAGTACTTC.

The chain has TRBV12-3 or TRBV12-4 and TRBJ2-7; 10 nucleotides match TRBD1. With 1 base clipped from V and 6 bases from J, the junction kept 0 bases outside the gene matches. The CDR3 loop spans 13 amino acids. Written as DNA, the CDR3 is TGTGCCAGCAGTTTAGGGACAGGGGGCGAGCAGTACTTC. This translates into CASSLGTGGEQYF.